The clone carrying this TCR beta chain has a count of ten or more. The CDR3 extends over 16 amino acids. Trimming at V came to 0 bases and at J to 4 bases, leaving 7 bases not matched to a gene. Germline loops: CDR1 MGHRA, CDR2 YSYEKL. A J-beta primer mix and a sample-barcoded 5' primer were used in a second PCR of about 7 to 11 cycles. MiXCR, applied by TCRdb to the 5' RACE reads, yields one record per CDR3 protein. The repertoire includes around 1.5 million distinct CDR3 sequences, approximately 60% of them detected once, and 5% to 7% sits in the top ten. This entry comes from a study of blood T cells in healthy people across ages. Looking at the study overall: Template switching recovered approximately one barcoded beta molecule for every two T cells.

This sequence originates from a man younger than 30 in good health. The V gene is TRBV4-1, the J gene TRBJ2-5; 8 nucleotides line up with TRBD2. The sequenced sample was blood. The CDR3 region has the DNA TGCGCCAGCAGCCAAGATTGGGCGGGAGGAGTAGAGACCCAGTACTTC. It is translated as CASSQDWAGGVETQYF.